These T cell receptor beta chains were read from a single sample in a study of cytomegalovirus exposure and HLA in healthy donors. Sequencing was performed with immunoSEQ multiplex PCR; in TCRdb, only in-frame clones are kept and a portion is missing. This table holds approximately 160,000 clones, 82% found once. The sequenced sample was PBMCs. These receptor sequences come from a girl under 18 in good health and CMV-seropositive. The conserved cysteine and the conserved F or W are not part of the CDR3 here. The D gene is left open where the match is weak.

V gene	J gene	D gene	CDR3 protein
TRBV19	TRBJ2-5	TRBD1	ASSTDREETQY
TRBV11-2	TRBJ1-5	TRBD1	ASSSRPGQGGNQPQH
TRBV28	TRBJ2-5	TRBD1	ASSLRPGGHETQY
TRBV29-1	TRBJ1-4	.	SVRAGGAGEKLF
TRBV30	TRBJ1-1	TRBD1	AWSVRQGAWAF
TRBV7-2	TRBJ2-5	.	ASSLQLETQY
TRBV6-1	TRBJ2-3	.	ASSAGQFSTDTQY
TRBV5-1	TRBJ2-3	TRBD2	ASSLALAGATDTQY
TRBV5-1	TRBJ1-4	.	ASRSRTATNEKLF
TRBV6-1	TRBJ1-2	TRBD1	ASIEHGTAYRSLGYT
TRBV19	TRBJ2-7	.	ASSIDHSGLYEQY
TRBV7-2	TRBJ2-7	TRBD1	ASSLSFTGGGYEQY
TRBV11-3	TRBJ2-2	.	ASSLEREDELF
TRBV11-1	TRBJ1-1	TRBD1	ASSLGDRGFTEAF
TRBV19	TRBJ1-1	.	ASSIAAGSEAF
TRBV10-1	TRBJ2-7	TRBD1	ASSEGPGGPYEQY
TRBV7-6	TRBJ2-5	.	ASSTDLVAGNRETQY
TRBV7-2	TRBJ1-1	.	ASSLEAARNTEAF
TRBV6-4	TRBJ1-2	TRBD1	ASSDPSTGANGYT
TRBV27	TRBJ2-5	.	ASSRGGGLAQY
TRBV7-9	TRBJ2-3	.	ASSSPSDPPPDTQY
TRBV28	TRBJ2-1	TRBD2	ASSPYKWTSGFNNEQF
TRBV29-1	TRBJ1-1	.	SGWTEDTEAF
TRBV28	TRBJ1-5	TRBD1	ASSSDTRGRLGNQPQH
TRBV10-3	TRBJ2-3	.	AISRGPDWTDTQY
TRBV11-1	TRBJ2-1	TRBD2	ASSLIQRGVYEQF
TRBV5-1	TRBJ2-5	.	ASSFNPSKETQY
TRBV4-1	TRBJ1-1	.	ASSQDVRNTEAF
TRBV19	TRBJ2-1	TRBD2	ASRSGGALNEQF
TRBV5-1	TRBJ2-7	TRBD1	ASSLGLPGQGSEQY
TRBV5-5	TRBJ1-2	TRBD1	ASSPDGQGNYGYT
TRBV6-5	TRBJ1-3	.	ASSYSGGEGNTIY
TRBV19	TRBJ1-2	.	ASSIDPGSYT
TRBV28	TRBJ1-3	.	ASSNGTIY
TRBV25-1	TRBJ2-7	.	ASSSPGYEQY
TRBV27	TRBJ2-7	.	ASSLAGGEQY
TRBV4-3	TRBJ1-2	.	ASSLALTRAGGYT
TRBV6-6	TRBJ1-1	.	ASSYAGEETF
TRBV6-1	TRBJ2-3	TRBD2	ASSELGGGPVDTQY
TRBV5-1	TRBJ1-5	TRBD1	ASSLTGGSNQPQH
TRBV27	TRBJ2-1	TRBD2	ASSARLAGASEQF
TRBV10-2	TRBJ2-1	.	ASSEGGAYNEQF
TRBV4-1	TRBJ2-2	.	ASSQGRAGRTGELF
TRBV27	TRBJ2-7	TRBD1	ASRETGSDLYEQY
TRBV19	TRBJ1-5	.	ASSARGGPTLNQPQH
TRBV28	TRBJ2-2	.	ASSTRLDPGELF
TRBV15	TRBJ1-3	.	ATSTGGGLSIY